These 20 T cell receptor beta chains were all obtained from the same sample, sequenced in a study of CD8 T cells in Susac syndrome. RNA totalling about 0.45 to 1 ug underwent reverse transcription with random hexamers. TCRdb itself ran the immunoSEQ multiplex PCR reads through MiXCR, one entry per CDR3 protein. The table shows approximately 200,000 distinct CDR3 sequences, with roughly 95% occurring only once. The sequenced material came from CD4+ T cells from PBMCs. The receptors were gathered from a human donor with multiple sclerosis.

The chain is built from TRBV7-9 and TRBJ1-4; no reliable D call. Germline CDR1 is SEHNR and CDR2 is FQNEAQ (reference sequence). Trimming took off 1 base at V and 8 bases at J, with 5 bases between the two ends. There are 12 residues in the CDR3. The CDR3 region is CASSLESEKLFF. CDR3 DNA: TGTGCCAGCAGCTTAGAGAGCGAAAAACTGTTTTTT.

V gene TRBV5-4 combines with J gene TRBJ1-1; 9 bases match TRBD1. The ends lost 0 bases at V and 4 bases at J; junction bases unmatched: 7. Germline V lookup: CDR1 SGHNT, CDR2 YYREEE (reference sequence). This CDR3 spans 16 amino acids. The CDR3 spells CASSLGPPTGGTEAFF. CDR3 DNA sequence: TGTGCCAGCAGCTTGGGGCCCCCGACAGGGGGCACTGAAGCTTTCTTT.

This chain uses TRBV20-1 with TRBJ1-5; a possible D gene is TRBD1 (6 bases). The V end was cut by 1 base, the J end by 4 bases, with 11 bases between. The CDR3 extends over 14 amino acids. Germline CDR1 DFQATT, CDR2 SNEGSKA (reference sequence). The CDR3 sequence: CSARGTGRNQPQHF. CDR3 coding DNA: TGCAGTGCTAGAGGAACAGGGAGGAATCAGCCCCAGCATTTT.

The CDR3 reads CASSQSARRGPYEQYF. The CDR3 DNA reads TGCGCCAGCAGTCAATCAGCAAGACGGGGACCCTACGAGCAGTACTTC. The gene calls are TRBV23-1 and TRBJ2-7; D may be TRBD1 or TRBD2 (5 bases each). TRBV23-1 is identified as an open reading frame with a role that is uncertain. Trimming took off 0 bases at V and 2 bases at J, with 14 bases between the two ends. The CDR3 spans 16 residues.

The chain employs TRBV27 and TRBJ2-3; possible D gene TRBD1, 5 bases. This CDR3 spans 15 amino acids. The germline gives CDR1 MNHEY, CDR2 SMNVEV (reference sequence). V was cut by 3 bases and J by 2 bases, with 12 bases left in between. The CDR3 loop reads CASSLDNLYTDTQYF. The CDR3 nucleotides are TGTGCCAGCAGTTTGGACAACCTTTACACAGATACGCAGTATTTT.

This clonotype occurred once. The rearrangement uses TRBV12-3 or TRBV12-4 and TRBJ1-4; 7 bases are shared with TRBD1. The J segment lost 10 bases and the V segment lost 2 bases, leaving 7 bases of the junction unmatched. The CDR3 contains 14 residues. This chain's CDR3 is CASSLWDSPAKLFF. The CDR3, as DNA: TGTGCCAGCAGTTTATGGGACAGTCCTGCAAAACTGTTTTTT.

V gene TRBV4-2 combines with J gene TRBJ1-2; D call uncertain. V was clipped by 2 bases and J by 4 bases, with 11 bases between them. This CDR3 is 14 amino acids long. Looked up from germline, CDR1 is LGHNA and CDR2 is YNFKEQ. The CDR3 DNA reads as TGTGCCAGCAGCCAACGGACCGGGAGCTATGGCTACACCTTC. Translating gives CASSQRTGSYGYTF.

The rearrangement joins TRBV30 to TRBJ1-6, with D possibly being TRBD1 (6 bases). Germline CDR1 is GTSNPN and CDR2 is SVGIG (reference sequence). V gave up 0 bases and J gave up 7 bases, with 16 bases separating them. The CDR3 spans 16 residues. CDR3 sequence (DNA): TGTGCCTGGAGTGTAGGGGGGACCCTTGAGAATTCACCCCTCCACTTT. Its protein is CAWSVGGTLENSPLHF.

The chain has TRBV12-3 or TRBV12-4 and TRBJ1-2; D is ambiguous. This CDR3 comprises 13 residues. The V end lost 2 bases, the J end lost 7 bases, and 11 bases lay between the germline ends. CDR3 nucleotide sequence: TGTGCCAGCAGTTTAAATGTGGCGGGTGGCTACACCTTC. It encodes CASSLNVAGGYTF.

The chain recombines TRBV18 with TRBJ1-5; D is undetermined. The CDR3 totals 13 residues. The V gene's germline CDR1 is KGHSH and CDR2 LQKENI. The V and J ends lost 6 bases and 2 bases respectively, with 8 bases between them. The CDR3 nucleotides are TGTGCCAGCTCGCTCGACGGCAATCAGCCCCAGCATTTT. Its protein product is CASSLDGNQPQHF.

The chain has TRBV9 and TRBJ1-1, with 7 bases fitting TRBD1. The CDR3 covers 14 residues. Per germline, CDR1 SGDLS and CDR2 YYNGEE. With V trimmed by 3 bases and J by 4 bases, 6 bases remained unmatched. CDR3 amino acids: CASSGRQGFTEAFF. CDR3 nucleotide sequence: TGTGCCAGCAGCGGCAGACAGGGTTTCACTGAAGCTTTCTTT.

The CDR3 here is CASSPTGLNQPQHF. As DNA, the CDR3 is TGTGCCAGCTCACCGACGGGTCTCAATCAGCCCCAGCATTTT. The genes are TRBV18 and TRBJ1-5, with D unresolved. The ends were cut back, 3 bases at V and 3 bases at J, with 9 bases in the middle. The CDR3 sequence is 14 residues long. Germline CDR1 KGHSH, CDR2 LQKENI.

This chain uses TRBV5-4 with TRBJ2-1, with 12 bases lining up with TRBD2. The V segment lost 4 bases and the J segment 6 bases; nucleotides outside the gene matches: 2. Germline assignment: CDR1 SGHNT and CDR2 YYREEE (reference sequence). The CDR3 has 14 residues. CDR3 sequence reads: CASSASGGANEQFF. Written as DNA, the CDR3 is TGTGCCAGCAGCGCTAGCGGGGGGGCCAATGAGCAGTTCTTC.

This chain uses TRBV4-2 with TRBJ1-5; TRBD1 is a possible D gene (5 bases). Germline CDR1 LGHNA, CDR2 YNFKEQ. With 0 bases removed from V and 6 bases from J, the gap between germline ends came to 18 bases. The CDR3 is 17 amino acids. The CDR3 coding sequence is TGTGCCAGCAGCCAAGAAGGTTTCGGGAGGGGAGGTCAGCCCCAGCATTTT. It specifies CASSQEGFGRGGQPQHF.

This chain connects TRBV27 to TRBJ2-6; possible D gene TRBD1, 6 bases. Trimming cost V 5 bases and J 2 bases, with 10 bases left between them. Looked up from germline, CDR1 is MNHEY and CDR2 is SMNVEV (reference sequence). CDR3 length: 15 residues. The CDR3 sequence: CASSPWTAGANVLTF. The DNA for the CDR3 is TGTGCCAGCAGTCCTTGGACAGCTGGGGCCAACGTCCTGACTTTC.

The V call is TRBV20-1, the J call TRBJ1-2; TRBD1 agrees at 8 bases. The junction had 7 bases not matched to a gene; V was cut back by 0 bases and J by 1 base. This CDR3 is 16 amino acids long. The V gene's germline CDR1 is DFQATT and CDR2 SNEGSKA (reference sequence). The CDR3 bases are TGCAGTGCTAGAGATGCAGGGGGCGACGATAACTATGGCTACACCTTC. This encodes CSARDAGGDDNYGYTF.

The chain is built from TRBV20-1 and TRBJ2-1, with D maybe TRBD2 (7 bases). Looked up from germline, CDR1 is DFQATT and CDR2 is SNEGSKA (reference sequence). Trimming took off 6 bases at V and 7 bases at J, with 22 bases between the two ends. This CDR3 is 15 amino acids long. The CDR3 bases are TGCAGTGCCACAATGGCTGGGGGGGCGATGAATGAGCAGTTCTTC. Translating it yields CSATMAGGAMNEQFF.

The chain combines TRBV5-4 with TRBJ2-1; D call uncertain. Trimming shortened V by 3 bases and J by 3 bases, and 13 bases separated the two germline ends. CDR3 length: 15 amino acids. Germline-derived CDR1 and CDR2 are SGHNT and YYREEE (reference sequence). The CDR3 DNA reads TGTGCCAGCAGCTCACCGACACAATTCTACAATGAGCAGTTCTTC. Encoded protein: CASSSPTQFYNEQFF. Complete variable domain (other parts from reference TRBV5-4 and TRBJ2-1): ETGVTQSPTHLIKTRGQQVTLRCSSQSGHNTVSWYQQALGQGPQFIFQYYREEENGRGNFPPRFSGLQFPNYSSELNVNALELDDSALYLCASSSPTQFYNEQFFGPGTRLTVL.

This clonotype was found once. The CDR3 loop reads CASSPSSGGGLDTQYF. The CDR3 nucleotides read TGTGCCAGCAGTCCCTCGTCCGGGGGGGGTCTGGATACGCAGTATTTT. The V call is TRBV6-5, the J call TRBJ2-3; 8 bases map to TRBD2. The CDR3 has 16 residues. CDR1 is MNHEY and CDR2 is SVGAGI in the germline V gene. J was trimmed by 6 bases and V by 5 bases; bases with no gene match: 13.

The chain couples TRBV3-1 to TRBJ1-6; D is undetermined. The CDR3 is 13 amino acids. The V and J ends lost 6 bases and 11 bases respectively, with 14 bases between them. Germline lookup yields CDR1 LGHDT and CDR2 YNNKEL (reference sequence). The DNA for the CDR3 is TGTGCCAGCAGTAATTCCTGGGCAACACCCCTCCACTTT. Protein: CASSNSWATPLHF. Full variable domain (outside the CDR3, taken from reference TRBV3-1 and TRBJ1-6): DTAVSQTPKYLVTQMGNDKSIKCEQNLGHDTMYWYKQDSKKFLKIMFSYNNKELIINETVPNRFSPKSPDKAHLNLHINSLELGDSAVYFCASSNSWATPLHFGNGTRLTVT.